This T cell receptor (beta chain) is from a study of T-cell reconstitution after alpha-beta-depleted transplantation in children. Unique molecular identifiers were used in preparing the TCRbeta library. TCRdb re-analysed the PCR reads in MiXCR, keeping a single row per CDR3 protein. This table holds under 250,000 distinct CDR3 sequences, about a sixth found once. This clonotype was seen a few times. The sample was PBMCs, mostly from graft donor cells, taken 360 days after TCRalphabeta/CD19-depleted stem cell transplant. The receptor was derived from a male patient under 10 years old who had a stem cell transplant for acute lymphoblastic leukemia, so the T cells may come from the graft donor.

The CDR3 bases are TGTGCCAGCAGCCCGACAAAGGGACTAGCGAGCGACGAGCAGTACTTC. Its translation is CASSPTKGLASDEQYF. V usage is TRBV7-9 and J usage is TRBJ2-7, with 10 bases that match TRBD2. V lost 5 bases, J lost 5 bases, and 12 bases stayed unmatched. The germline CDR1 and CDR2 sequences are SEHNR and FQNEAQ (reference sequence). The CDR3 loop spans 16 amino acids.